This T cell receptor (beta chain) is drawn from a study of T cells in tumors after PD-1 blockade. Study overall: Daily vismodegib 150 mg continued in a subset of anti-PD-1-treated patients. On average, peripheral blood gave under 150,000 TCR templates and about 40,000 unique clonotypes.

In the case of this clone: Its target is unknown.

TCRdb's copy holds only in-frame clones and misses some; the assay was immunoSEQ multiplex PCR. The sample shows about 33,000 clones, roughly 78% of them seen only once. General observations from the study: Blood contained roughly 43% of the tumor's TCR clonotypes.

Input was roughly 616 ng to 6,500 ng of genomic DNA from tumor or blood. The CDR3 is made up of 14 amino acids. Germline loops: CDR1 MNHEY, CDR2 SVGAGI. V was cut by 7 bases and J by 1 base, with 13 bases left in between. The rearrangement joins TRBV6-5 to TRBJ1-1; a weak D match, TRBD1 (5 bases). Sequencing used PBMCs, obtained before anti-PD-1 treatment. The clonotype was recovered from a human donor with basal cell carcinoma. The CDR3 region has the DNA TGTGCCAGCACCCCTCAGGGCGGGAACACTGAAGCTTTCTTT. Its translation: CASTPQGGNTEAFF.